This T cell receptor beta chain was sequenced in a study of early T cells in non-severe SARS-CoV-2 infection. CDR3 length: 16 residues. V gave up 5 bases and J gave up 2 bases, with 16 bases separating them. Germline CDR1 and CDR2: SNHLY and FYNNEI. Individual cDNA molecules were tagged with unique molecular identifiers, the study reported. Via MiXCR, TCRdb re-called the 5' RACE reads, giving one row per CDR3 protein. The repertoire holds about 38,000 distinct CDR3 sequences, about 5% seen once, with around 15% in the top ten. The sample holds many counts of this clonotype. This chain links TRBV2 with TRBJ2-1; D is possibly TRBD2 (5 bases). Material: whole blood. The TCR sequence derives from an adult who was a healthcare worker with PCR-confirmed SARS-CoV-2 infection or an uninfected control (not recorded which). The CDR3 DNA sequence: TGTGCCAGCAGTTTTCGGTGGTTGGGAGCCTACAATGAGCAGTTCTTC. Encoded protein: CASSFRWLGAYNEQFF.